These 27 T cell receptor beta chains were all obtained from the same sample, sequenced in a study of cytomegalovirus exposure and HLA in healthy donors. PCR used 60 Vbeta primers and 13 Jbeta primers. Method: immunoSEQ multiplex PCR; TCRdb's copy keeps in-frame clones and lacks some. In the table there are about 160,000 clones, over 70% of which are singletons. Sequencing was performed on PBMCs. These receptors were taken from a man younger than 35 in good health and CMV-seropositive.

CDR3 bases: TGTGCCAGCAGCTTACAGGGTTCTAGCAATCAGCCCCAGCATTTT. Amino acids: CASSLQGSSNQPQHF. V gene TRBV7-8 combines with J gene TRBJ1-5; possible D gene TRBD1, 5 bases. The CDR3 has 15 residues. Germline lookup yields CDR1 SGHVS and CDR2 FQNEAQ. The V end was cut by 2 bases, the J end by 0 bases, with 8 bases between.

The chain uses TRBV4-3 and TRBJ1-6; the match to TRBD1 covers 9 bases. V gave up 0 bases and J gave up 10 bases; unmatched junction bases: 4. From germline, CDR1 is LGHNA and CDR2 YSLEER. There are 15 residues in the CDR3. The CDR3 loop reads CASSQDWDRASPLHF. CDR3 in DNA: TGCGCCAGCAGCCAAGATTGGGACAGGGCGTCACCCCTCCACTTT.

The chain couples TRBV7-8 to TRBJ2-7; 7 positions agree with TRBD2. The CDR3 runs to 16 residues. The ends lost 1 base at V and 0 bases at J; junction bases unmatched: 6. Germline V CDR1 and CDR2: SGHVS, FQNEAQ. The CDR3 here is CASSLEPRGYSYEQYF. CDR3 nucleotides: TGTGCCAGCAGCTTAGAGCCGCGGGGGTACTCCTACGAGCAGTACTTC.

This CDR3 is CASSPDGGRETQYF. CDR3 nucleotide sequence: TGTGCCAGCAGCCCGGACGGAGGCAGAGAGACCCAGTACTTC. This sequence joins TRBV5-5 and TRBJ2-5; tentatively, D is TRBD2 (5 bases). Trimming took 4 bases from V and 4 from J, leaving 14 bases between them. Germline values: CDR1 SGHKS, CDR2 YYEKEE (reference sequence). The CDR3 contains 14 residues.

The V and J genes are TRBV11-2 and TRBJ1-5; D uncertain. Germline CDR1 is SGHAT and CDR2 is FQNNGV. The CDR3 is made up of 13 amino acids. V shed 1 base and J shed 6 bases, with 7 bases lying between them. The CDR3: CASSLAEIQPQHF. The CDR3 DNA is TGTGCCAGCAGCTTAGCAGAAATTCAGCCCCAGCATTTT.

The chain joins TRBV5-5 to TRBJ1-3; D is ambiguous. Germline V gene lookup returns CDR1 SGHKS and CDR2 YYEKEE (reference sequence). CDR3 length: 17 amino acids. Trimming left V 0 bases short and J 0 bases short, with 13 bases between. CDR3 loop: CASSLAAGEGSGNTIYF. The DNA of the CDR3 is TGTGCCAGCAGCTTGGCGGCCGGGGAGGGCTCTGGAAACACCATATATTTT.

J is TRBJ2-7 and V is TRBV14; D is possibly TRBD1 (6 bases). Germline V gives CDR1 SGHDN, CDR2 FVKESK. Trimming shortened V by 4 bases and J by 3 bases, and 7 bases separated the two germline ends. The CDR3 covers 12 residues. CDR3 nucleotides: TGTGCCAGCAGCCTACAGGGCTACGAGCAGTACTTC. Amino acid sequence: CASSLQGYEQYF.

The V gene is TRBV7-8, the J gene TRBJ2-7; 9 bases fit TRBD1. The CDR3 has 16 residues. Germline trimming cut 1 base from V and 5 bases from J; bases unmatched to any gene: 9. CDR1 and CDR2 from the germline V gene are SGHVS and FQNEAQ. CDR3 region: CASSLVGDRVIDEQYF. As DNA, the CDR3 is TGTGCCAGCAGCTTAGTTGGGGACAGGGTTATCGACGAGCAGTACTTC. The whole variable domain, filled in from reference TRBV7-8 and TRBJ2-7, reads GAGVSQSPRYKVAKRGQDVALRCDPISGHVSLFWYQQALGQGPEFLTYFQNEAQLDKSGLPSDRFFAERPEGSVSTLKIQRTQQEDSAVYLCASSLVGDRVIDEQYFGPGTRLTVT.

The chain combines TRBV6-1 with TRBJ2-5, with 8 nucleotides matching TRBD2. The CDR3 covers 15 residues. CDR1 and CDR2 (germline): MNHNS, SASEGT. The J segment lost 2 bases and the V segment lost 3 bases, leaving 5 bases of the junction unmatched. CDR3 region: CASSDPGLVQETQYF. The CDR3 coding sequence is TGTGCCAGCAGTGACCCGGGACTAGTACAAGAGACCCAGTACTTC.

The rearrangement uses TRBV6-4 and TRBJ2-7; TRBD1 matches 7 bases. J lost 6 bases, V lost 0 bases, and 14 bases had no gene match. The germline V gene has CDR1 MRHNA and CDR2 SNTAGT. There are 17 residues in the CDR3. In DNA form, the CDR3 reads TGTGCCAGCAGTGACTCCTCACCGGGACAGCTTAGGCTCGAGCAGTACTTC. Its protein is CASSDSSPGQLRLEQYF.

The J gene is TRBJ2-3, the V gene TRBV11-2, with TRBD2 matching 8 bases. CDR3 length: 15 amino acids. J was trimmed by 4 bases and V by 3 bases; bases with no gene match: 6. Per germline, CDR1 SGHAT and CDR2 FQNNGV. CDR3 sequence: CASSFRGGAADTQYF. The CDR3 DNA reads as TGTGCCAGCAGCTTCCGGGGGGGCGCAGCAGATACGCAGTATTTT.

V is TRBV5-1 and J is TRBJ2-2; 12 positions match TRBD2. From germline, CDR1 is SGHRS and CDR2 YFSETQ. CDR3 length: 14 residues. Unmatched junction bases numbered 3, after V lost 4 bases and J lost 8 bases. CDR3: CASSSGLAGGELFF. In DNA, the CDR3 is TGCGCCAGCAGCAGCGGACTAGCGGGAGGGGAGCTGTTTTTT.

V usage is TRBV6-5 and J usage is TRBJ1-2; D uncertain. The CDR3 contains 14 residues. Germline V CDR1 and CDR2: MNHEY, SVGAGI. The V end lost 8 bases, the J end lost 2 bases, and 15 bases lay between the germline ends. The CDR3 region is CASSLSGINYGYTF. The CDR3 DNA is TGTGCCAGCTCCCTATCCGGGATAAACTATGGCTACACCTTC.

This chain joins TRBV28 and TRBJ2-7; D is possibly TRBD2 (6 bases). Germline assignment: CDR1 MDHEN and CDR2 SYDVKM. The CDR3 is 15 amino acids. V lost 8 bases and J 2 bases, leaving 19 bases between the germline ends. The chain's CDR3 is CASHAGGGKPYEQYF. As DNA, the CDR3 is TGTGCCAGCCACGCGGGTGGAGGGAAACCCTACGAGCAGTACTTC.

The chain links TRBV11-2 to TRBJ2-7, with D possibly matching TRBD2 (5 bases). The germline gives CDR1 SGHAT, CDR2 FQNNGV. V was cut by 0 bases and J by 11 bases, with 11 bases left in between. The CDR3 totals 12 residues. In DNA, the CDR3 is TGTGCCAGCAGCTTAGATAATACGAGGGAGTACTTC. Its protein is CASSLDNTREYF.

The rearrangement links TRBV19 to TRBJ2-1; weak D call: TRBD1 (5 bases). CDR3 size: 14 residues. With 1 base removed from V and 4 bases from J, the gap between germline ends came to 8 bases. Germline V gene sequence: CDR1 LNHDA, CDR2 SQIVND (reference sequence). The CDR3 coding sequence is TGTGCCAGTAGTATAGTCCCAGGGTACAATGAGCAGTTCTTC. Translation gives CASSIVPGYNEQFF. Full variable domain (rest looked up from reference TRBV19 and TRBJ2-1): DGGITQSPKYLFRKEGQNVTLSCEQNLNHDAMYWYRQDPGQGLRLIYYSQIVNDFQKGDIAEGYSVSREKKESFPLTVTSAQKNPTAFYLCASSIVPGYNEQFFGPGTRLTVL.

The genes are TRBV5-1 and TRBJ2-1; TRBD2 matches 14 bases. V trimming: 7 bases; J trimming: 0 bases; junction bases outside the gene matches: 6. This CDR3 spans 17 amino acids. In germline, CDR1 is SGHRS, CDR2 YFSETQ. CDR3 DNA: TGCGCCAGCGGACTAGCGGGAGGCGTTAGCTCCTACAATGAGCAGTTCTTC. It codes for CASGLAGGVSSYNEQFF. Looking up the rest from reference TRBV5-1 and TRBJ2-1 gives the full variable domain: KAGVTQTPRYLIKTRGQQVTLSCSPISGHRSVSWYQQTPGQGLQFLFEYFSETQRNKGNFPGRFSGRQFSNSRSEMNVSTLELGDSALYLCASGLAGGVSSYNEQFFGPGTRLTVL.

The CDR3 DNA reads TGTGCCAGCAGCTTAGGCAGGGATAATTATGGCTACACCTTC. The encoded protein is CASSLGRDNYGYTF. V is TRBV7-9 and J is TRBJ1-2; D is perhaps TRBD1 (5 bases). The CDR3 consists of 14 residues. Germline loops: CDR1 SEHNR, CDR2 FQNEAQ (reference sequence). Trimming shortened V by 1 base and J by 5 bases, and 11 bases separated the two germline ends.

The chain combines TRBV6-1 with TRBJ2-7, with D tentatively TRBD2 (6 bases). The length of the CDR3 is 16 residues. Per the germline V gene, CDR1 is MNHNS and CDR2 is SASEGT. Trimming shortened V by 3 bases and J by 0 bases, and 15 bases separated the two germline ends. CDR3 in amino acids: CASSELVFGGSYEQYF. Here the CDR3 DNA reads TGTGCCAGCAGTGAGCTTGTTTTCGGGGGCTCCTACGAGCAGTACTTC.

This clone was detected once. The chain couples TRBV25-1 to TRBJ2-3; no reliable D call. The CDR3 runs to 13 residues. V was shortened by 5 bases and J by 0 bases, with 6 bases between the two germline ends. CDR1 is MGHDK and CDR2 is SYGVNS in the germline V gene. The CDR3 DNA reads TGTGCCAGCAGTAAAACTAGCACAGATACGCAGTATTTT. Amino acid sequence: CASSKTSTDTQYF.

The genes are TRBV7-9 and TRBJ1-2; D remains ambiguous. V gave up 4 bases and J gave up 7 bases, with 10 bases separating them. The germline V gene has CDR1 SEHNR and CDR2 FQNEAQ (reference sequence). The CDR3 consists of 12 residues. As DNA, the CDR3 is TGTGCCAGCAGCTCCGAGGTCCCTGGCTACACCTTC. This gives the protein CASSSEVPGYTF.

This clone has a single count. The chain combines TRBV5-1 with TRBJ1-5; 7 bases fit TRBD1. Germline values: CDR1 SGHRS, CDR2 YFSETQ. CDR3 length: 15 residues. V trimming: 2 bases; J trimming: 5 bases; junction bases outside the gene matches: 7. CDR3 sequence reads: CASSFGGQGDQPQHF. The DNA of the CDR3 is TGCGCCAGCAGCTTTGGGGGGCAGGGGGATCAGCCCCAGCATTTT.

On this clone: The junction differs from germline at one of its ends, possibly a read error. This sequence joins TRBV2 and TRBJ2-4; D unclear. The germline CDR1 and CDR2 sequences are SNHLY and FYNNEI. The CDR3 has 14 residues. As DNA, the CDR3 is TGTGCCAGTTCTTTAGGTGGAATTCAAAACAGTCAGTACTTC. Amino acid sequence: CASSLGGIQNSQYF. Based on the CDR3 plus reference TRBV2 and TRBJ2-4, the full variable domain is EPEVTQTPSHQVTQMGQEVILRCVPISNHLYFYWYRQILGQKVEFLVSFYNNEISEKSEIFDDQFSVERPDGSNFTLKIRSTKLEDSAMYFCASSLGGIQNSQYFGAGTRLSVL.

The CDR3 coding sequence is TGTGCCTGGAGTGTGGGTCCGGGGACAGATACGCAGTATTTT. This encodes CAWSVGPGTDTQYF. The V gene is TRBV30, the J gene TRBJ2-3; D is perhaps TRBD2 (5 bases). Trimming took 0 bases from V and 3 from J, leaving 10 bases between them. Germline V gene data show CDR1 as GTSNPN and CDR2 as SVGIG (reference sequence). The CDR3 spans 14 residues.

The chain recombines TRBV30 with TRBJ2-5; TRBD2 aligns across 8 bases. The CDR3 sequence is 15 residues long. V gave up 0 bases and J gave up 5 bases; unmatched junction bases: 8. Germline V gives CDR1 GTSNPN, CDR2 SVGIG (reference sequence). The CDR3 DNA sequence: TGTGCCTGGAGTGTCCGGGGGGGCGTCGGGGAGACCCAGTACTTC. This translates into CAWSVRGGVGETQYF.

This chain connects TRBV15 to TRBJ2-7, with D tentatively TRBD1 (6 bases). The germline V gene encodes CDR1 LNHNV and CDR2 YYDKDF (reference sequence). CDR3 length: 15 residues. V lost 5 bases and J 4 bases, leaving 18 bases between the germline ends. The CDR3 sequence: CATSFSRGMEYEQYF. Here the CDR3 DNA reads TGTGCCACCAGCTTCTCGAGGGGGATGGAGTACGAGCAGTACTTC.

The chain carries TRBV6-4 and TRBJ1-5, with no clear D. Trimming shortened V by 4 bases and J by 4 bases, and 8 bases separated the two germline ends. The CDR3 is made up of 13 amino acids. Looked up from germline, CDR1 is MRHNA and CDR2 is SNTAGT. In nucleotides, the CDR3 is TGTGCCAGCAGTGCCGCGGATAATCAGCCCCAGCATTTT. Its translation is CASSAADNQPQHF.